This is a list of T cell receptor beta chains from one sample in a study of beta chain features in type 1 diabetes. Using immunoSEQ multiplex PCR, the repertoire was profiled, and TCRdb retains in-frame clones only, with some absent. This sample has under 850,000 clones, with 10% to 15% found just once. Sequenced material: naive CD4+ T cells from blood. Every receptor here comes from a man between 18 and 29 years old with type 1 diabetes. Each CDR3 is given with its conserved first and last residue. D genes are given only for firm matches. Clone size is stated in some rows and not others, as once, few, many or a class when expanded.

clone_size | d_call | j_call | cdr3_length | v_call | cdr3_nt | cdr3_aa
. | TRBD1 | TRBJ1-4 | 18 | TRBV5-1 | TGCGCCAGCAGCCTCTACCGGGACAGTACGGCGACTAATGAAAAACTGTTTTTT | CASSLYRDSTATNEKLFF
few | . | TRBJ2-1 | 19 | TRBV30 | TGTGCCTGTTCCAGAGGGACAAGTAAAAATTCAGGCTCCTACAATGAGCAGTTCTTC | CACSRGTSKNSGSYNEQFF
. | TRBD2 | TRBJ2-5 | 17 | TRBV9 | TGTGCCAGCAGCGTTCGGGCTAGCGGGGGAGGGCAAGAGACCCAGTACTTC | CASSVRASGGGQETQYF
few | . | TRBJ1-1 | 11 | TRBV13 | TGTGCCAGCAGCTTATATCCGAAGGCTTTCTTT | CASSLYPKAFF
few | . | TRBJ1-2 | 15 | TRBV11-3 | TGTGCCAGCAGCTTGATGGACGGCGTACTCTATGGCTACACCTTC | CASSLMDGVLYGYTF
. | . | TRBJ2-7 | 13 | TRBV7-7 | TGTGCTAGCAGCATGGGGTGGGGTCGAGAGCAGTACTTC | CASSMGWGREQYF
. | . | TRBJ1-1 | 13 | TRBV29-1 | TGCAGCGTTCAGCCCCATTTAGGTTCTGAAGCTTTCTTT | CSVQPHLGSEAFF
. | TRBD1 | TRBJ2-6 | 16 | TRBV5-1 | TGCGCCAGGGGACAGAGTCTCTTGGCTGGGGCCAACGTCCTGACTTTC | CARGQSLLAGANVLTF
few | TRBD2 | TRBJ2-5 | 16 | TRBV9 | TGTGCCAGCAGCGTAGGGTCTAGCGGGGGCCAAGAGACCCAGTACTTC | CASSVGSSGGQETQYF
. | TRBD1 | TRBJ2-4 | 16 | TRBV5-6 | TGTGCCAGCAGCCGCCCCGGGACAGCGTCAAAAAACATTCAGTACTTC | CASSRPGTASKNIQYF
. | TRBD2 | TRBJ2-1 | 15 | TRBV5-1 | TGCGCCAGCAGCCCGGGGACTACGGGGTACAATGAGCAGTTCTTC | CASSPGTTGYNEQFF
. | . | TRBJ1-2 | 16 | TRBV5-4 | TGTGCCAGCAGCTTGGGACCTGGCCAGGCAGGCGGAGGCTACACCTTC | CASSLGPGQAGGGYTF
few | . | TRBJ1-5 | 15 | TRBV7-8 | TGTGCCAGCAGCCTATACAGGGTAGGCAATCAGCCCCAGCATTTT | CASSLYRVGNQPQHF
many | TRBD1 | TRBJ1-5 | 13 | TRBV30 | TGTGCCTGGAGTGTACAGGGGCTGGAGCCCCAGCATTTT | CAWSVQGLEPQHF
. | TRBD1 | TRBJ1-6 | 19 | TRBV7-9 | TGTGCCAGCAGCCCGTGGGTTGGACAGGGGGCGAGGGTGAATTCACCCCTCCACTTT | CASSPWVGQGARVNSPLHF
. | TRBD2 | TRBJ2-3 | 19 | TRBV9 | TGTGCCAGCAGCGGACCAACGACTAGCGGGGGGCCTAGCACAGATACGCAGTATTTT | CASSGPTTSGGPSTDTQYF
. | . | TRBJ2-7 | 12 | TRBV29-1 | TGCAGCGTTAACACAGGCTCCTACGAGCAGTACTTC | CSVNTGSYEQYF
. | . | TRBJ1-2 | 13 | TRBV9 | TGTGCCAGCAGCGCTCAGGGTTCGGGGGGCTACACCTTC | CASSAQGSGGYTF
few | . | TRBJ1-5 | 17 | TRBV4-1 | TGCGCCAGCAGCCAACCCATGGGGCGTATATTGGATCAGCCCCAGCATTTT | CASSQPMGRILDQPQHF
few | . | TRBJ1-1 | 16 | TRBV30 | TGTGCCTGGAGCCGCTGGATGGGGCAGGGGAATACTGAAGCTTTCTTT | CAWSRWMGQGNTEAFF
. | . | TRBJ2-7 | 14 | TRBV13 | TGTGCCAGCAGCTTAGGGCAGCCACTACGAGAGCAGTACTTC | CASSLGQPLREQYF
few | . | TRBJ1-2 | 13 | TRBV6-5 | TGTGCCAGCAGTTACTCGACAATCTATGGCTACACCTTC | CASSYSTIYGYTF